The sequence of this TCR beta chain was determined in a study of OX40 agonist ivuxolimab in advanced cancers. Across the study: A mean age of roughly 60 years, range about 23 to 90, was recorded, and roughly 83% were male. Partial responses were seen in three patients, one with hepatocellular carcinoma and two with cutaneous melanoma.

On this clone: The antigen is not known.

Findings of the study overall: In the 0.1 to 3.0 mg/kg range, CD4+ and CD8+ blood T cells had expanded clonally by week 6.

The data were produced by immunoSEQ multiplex PCR, yet TCRdb's version contains in-frame clones alone and is incomplete. The sample has approximately 70,000 clones; 85% to 90% are singletons. After removal of 4 bases from V and 4 bases from J, the junction contained 4 bases not matched to a gene. The CDR3 runs 13 residues. Germline CDR1 is SGHTS and CDR2 is YDEGEE. The TCR was taken from an adult with an advanced solid tumor such as melanoma, head and neck, liver or kidney cancer. The chain is built from TRBV5-8 and TRBJ1-2; TRBD1 matches at 7 bases. Sequencing used CD4+ or CD8+ T cells sorted from blood, obtained in a trial of the OX40 agonist ivuxolimab. The CDR3 sequence: CASSVQGIYGYTF. The DNA of the CDR3 is TGTGCCAGCAGCGTACAGGGGATCTATGGCTACACCTTC.